Sequencing of this T cell receptor beta chain was carried out in a study of type 1 and type 2 diabetes patients. Study overall: The cohort mixed type 1 diabetes, type 2 diabetes and nondiabetic donors.

Study conclusions and caveats: Both CD4+ and CD8+ type 2 diabetes repertoires showed significantly higher diversity than type 1.

PCR was run on genomic DNA. The TCR beta CDR3 region was amplified using 30 forward and 13 reverse primers. In TCRdb, the multiplex PCR reads were re-called with MiXCR into one record per CDR3 protein. The sample comprises a few hundred thousand distinct CDR3 sequences, 40% to 50% of which are singletons, and roughly 15% rests with the top ten. V was pared by 5 bases and J by 0 bases, with 12 bases between. This CDR3 comprises 15 residues. CDR1 is PRHDT, CDR2 FYEKMQ, per germline (reference sequence). Of note for this clonotype: Its antigen is still unknown.

No donor had another autoimmune disease or recent infection within four weeks. Each participant gave about 10 milliliters of peripheral blood. Sequencing was done on a sample of peripheral blood mononuclear cells (PBMCs). This TCR derives from a man aged 18 to 29 with type 2 diabetes. J is TRBJ2-3 and V is TRBV13; D is perhaps TRBD1 (6 bases). CDR3 loop: CASSVVTGSTDTQYF. In DNA, the CDR3 is TGTGCCAGCAGCGTAGTTACAGGGAGCACAGATACGCAGTATTTT.